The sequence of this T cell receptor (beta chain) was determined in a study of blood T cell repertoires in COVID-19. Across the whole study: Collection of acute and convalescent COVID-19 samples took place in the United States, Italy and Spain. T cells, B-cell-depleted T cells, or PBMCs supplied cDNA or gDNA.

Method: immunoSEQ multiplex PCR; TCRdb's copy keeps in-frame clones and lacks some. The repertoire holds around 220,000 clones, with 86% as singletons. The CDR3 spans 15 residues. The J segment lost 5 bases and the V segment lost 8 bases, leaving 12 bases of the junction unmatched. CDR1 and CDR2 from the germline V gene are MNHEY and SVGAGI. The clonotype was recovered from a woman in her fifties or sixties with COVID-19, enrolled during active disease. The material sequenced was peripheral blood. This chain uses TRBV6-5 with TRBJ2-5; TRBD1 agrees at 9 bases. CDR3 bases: TGTGCCAGCGTTACTCACAGGGGGCGCAGGGAGACCCAGTACTTC. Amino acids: CASVTHRGRRETQYF.